This TCR beta chain was identified in a study of vaccination effects on CD4 cells after COVID-19. General study points: Late post-vaccination samples showed marked contraction of infection- and vaccine-induced clones.

Antigen-specific CD4+ T cells were expanded with viral peptide pools in the ViraFEST assay before sequencing. Once cultured for roughly nine days, the cells underwent separation to obtain CD4+ T cells. The vaccine given was either BNT162b2 or mRNA-1273, in two doses. Vaccine recipients, nucleocapsid antibody negative, had no prior SARS-CoV-2 infection. The CDR3 totals 12 residues. Trimming stripped 3 bases from V and 2 bases from J, with 2 bases between. Germline CDR1 KGHSH, CDR2 LQKENI. The sample holds a few counts of this clone. Its target is unknown. Sequencing was performed with immunoSEQ multiplex PCR; in TCRdb, only in-frame clones are kept and a portion is missing. The sample shows around 81,000 clones, around 74% of them seen only once.

The TCR originated in a human donor who received a COVID-19 vaccine. The sequences come from CD4+ T cells from PBMCs cultured with HCoV-OC43 spike peptides, collected after COVID-19 vaccination. The subset is: HCoV-OC43 spike overlapping peptide pool stimulation. This chain connects TRBV18 to TRBJ2-1; D is undetermined. CDR3 sequence (DNA): TGTGCCAGCTCACCCACCTACAATGAGCAGTTCTTC. It encodes CASSPTYNEQFF.